Listed here are 32 T cell receptor beta chains from one sample, sequenced in a study of T cell responses to AZD1222 COVID-19 vaccine. TCRdb keeps only in-frame clones here, not all; method: immunoSEQ multiplex PCR. The sample consists of around 130,000 clones, around 83% of them appearing once. The sequencing here drew on peripheral blood, taken on day 0 of AZD1222 vaccination. The receptors derive from an adult in good health.

The rearrangement links TRBV5-1 to TRBJ1-2; D unclear. The CDR3 loop spans 13 amino acids. The V gene's germline CDR1 is SGHRS and CDR2 YFSETQ. The V and J ends lost 3 bases and 5 bases respectively, with 11 bases between them. CDR3 residues: CASSWGANYGYTF. The CDR3 bases are TGCGCCAGCAGCTGGGGAGCAAATTATGGCTACACCTTC. Based on the CDR3 plus reference TRBV5-1 and TRBJ1-2, the full variable domain is KAGVTQTPRYLIKTRGQQVTLSCSPISGHRSVSWYQQTPGQGLQFLFEYFSETQRNKGNFPGRFSGRQFSNSRSEMNVSTLELGDSALYLCASSWGANYGYTFGSGTRLTVV.

The V and J genes are TRBV7-3 and TRBJ2-6, with a weak D call TRBD1 (5 bases). Trimming left V 5 bases short and J 3 bases short, with 8 bases between. The CDR3 covers 14 residues. Germline lookup yields CDR1 SGHTA and CDR2 FQGTGA. The CDR3 protein is CASSPRVGANVLTF. The CDR3 nucleotides are TGTGCCAGCAGCCCCAGGGTTGGGGCCAACGTCCTGACTTTC.

The count of this clone is one. The rearrangement links TRBV27 to TRBJ2-2; perhaps TRBD1 as D (5 bases). Between the trimmed V and J ends, which lost 4 bases and 3 bases, there was a span of 9 bases. The CDR3 runs to 14 residues. Germline loops: CDR1 MNHEY, CDR2 SMNVEV (reference sequence). This CDR3 is CASSWGWDTGELFF. CDR3 sequence (DNA): TGTGCCAGCAGTTGGGGCTGGGACACCGGGGAGCTGTTTTTT.

This rearrangement joins TRBV5-1 to TRBJ2-7, with a possible D match to TRBD1 (6 bases). Trimming left V 1 base short and J 5 bases short, with 10 bases between. The CDR3 runs 13 residues. CDR1 SGHRS and CDR2 YFSETQ come from the germline V gene. CDR3 sequence: CASSLTGFHEQYF. CDR3 DNA: TGCGCCAGCAGCTTGACAGGGTTCCACGAGCAGTACTTC.

V gene TRBV7-9 combines with J gene TRBJ1-2; possibly TRBD1 for D (6 bases). Trimming took off 0 bases at V and 4 bases at J, with 18 bases between the two ends. The CDR3 contains 17 residues. The V gene's germline CDR1 is SEHNR and CDR2 FQNEAQ (reference sequence). The CDR3 bases are TGTGCCAGCAGCTTAGCGGGGGGCACCCAGAAACTCTATGGCTACACCTTC. Encoded protein: CASSLAGGTQKLYGYTF.

The chain uses TRBV4-3 and TRBJ1-2, with TRBD1 identical over 9 bases. The CDR3 covers 16 residues. Germline values: CDR1 LGHNA, CDR2 YSLEER. With 3 bases clipped from V and 4 bases from J, the junction kept 9 bases outside the gene matches. The CDR3 sequence: CASSQGRDRALYGYTF. The CDR3 region has the DNA TGCGCCAGCAGCCAGGGCCGGGACAGGGCTCTCTATGGCTACACCTTC.

The CDR3 coding sequence is TGTGCCAGCAGCTTCGCCAAGGGACAGCCCTACGAGCAGTACTTC. This codes for CASSFAKGQPYEQYF. The chain recombines TRBV5-8 with TRBJ2-7, with TRBD1 identical over 7 bases. CDR1 is SGHTS and CDR2 is YDEGEE in the germline V gene. The CDR3 extends over 15 amino acids. The ends lost 2 bases at V and 2 bases at J; junction bases unmatched: 7.

This sequence joins TRBV9 and TRBJ1-5; the D gene is possibly TRBD1 (6 bases). Looked up from germline, CDR1 is SGDLS and CDR2 is YYNGEE. V shed 4 bases and J shed 5 bases, with 16 bases lying between them. The CDR3 sequence is 15 residues long. The CDR3 region is CASSQTGLGDQPQHF. CDR3 nucleotides: TGTGCCAGCAGCCAGACAGGATTGGGCGATCAGCCCCAGCATTTT.

The chain uses TRBV7-9 and TRBJ1-2; D uncertain. The CDR3 is 14 residues long. The V end was cut by 5 bases, the J end by 3 bases, with 13 bases between. Germline V gene sequence: CDR1 SEHNR, CDR2 FQNEAQ (reference sequence). For the CDR3, the DNA is TGTGCCAGCAGCCCGGCGGTGTTCGACTATGGCTACACCTTC. Its translation is CASSPAVFDYGYTF.

The rearrangement links TRBV18 to TRBJ2-5, with D perhaps TRBD2 (6 bases). The CDR3 runs to 16 residues. Deletions cut 2 bases from V and 1 base from J, with 14 bases between. The germline V gene has CDR1 KGHSH and CDR2 LQKENI. CDR3 coding DNA: TGTGCCAGCTCACCATTTGATCGGGGGAGCCAAGAGACCCAGTACTTC. It codes for CASSPFDRGSQETQYF. The full variable domain, in which reference TRBV18 and TRBJ2-5 provide the parts outside the CDR3, is NAGVMQNPRHLVRRRGQEARLRCSPMKGHSHVYWYRQLPEEGLKFMVYLQKENIIDESGMPKERFSAEFPKEGPSILRIQQVVRGDSAAYFCASSPFDRGSQETQYFGPGTRLLVL.

This clone appeared a single time. The chain links TRBV29-1 to TRBJ1-1; maybe TRBD1 (6 bases). CDR1 and CDR2 from the germline V gene are SQVTM and ANQGSEA. V was clipped by 4 bases and J by 0 bases, with 9 bases between them. This CDR3 is 13 amino acids long. The DNA for the CDR3 is TGCAGCGTTGCAGGGGAAATGAACACTGAAGCTTTCTTT. It is translated as CSVAGEMNTEAFF.

This chain links TRBV12-3 or TRBV12-4 with TRBJ2-7, with unresolved D. The CDR3 is made up of 13 amino acids. Between the trimmed V and J ends, which lost 6 bases and 0 bases, there was a span of 9 bases. The CDR3 DNA reads TGTGCCAGCAGCCGGACGGACTCCTACGAGCAGTACTTC. It codes for CASSRTDSYEQYF.

The chain couples TRBV24-1 to TRBJ2-3; D is ambiguous. This CDR3 comprises 14 residues. V dropped 5 bases and J dropped 5 bases, with 13 bases sitting between them. The germline CDR1 and CDR2 sequences are KGHDR and SFDVKD. The CDR3 sequence is CATSVGAGGDTQYF. The CDR3 nucleotides read TGTGCCACCAGTGTAGGAGCAGGCGGAGATACGCAGTATTTT.

The genes are TRBV5-4 and TRBJ2-7, with 9 bases fitting TRBD2. Germline V lookup: CDR1 SGHNT, CDR2 YYREEE (reference sequence). The CDR3 is made up of 14 amino acids. Germline trimming cut 7 bases from V and 6 bases from J; bases unmatched to any gene: 11. CDR3 nucleotide sequence: TGTGCCAGCTCCCGAACGGCGGGGGGGGCCGAGCAGTACTTC. Protein sequence: CASSRTAGGAEQYF.

This chain connects TRBV7-9 to TRBJ2-3; TRBD2 agrees at 11 bases. CDR3 length: 18 amino acids. J gave up 2 bases and V 5 bases, and 12 bases lay outside the gene matches. CDR1 SEHNR and CDR2 FQNEAQ come from the germline V gene (reference sequence). CDR3 in DNA: TGTGCCAGCAGCCCGAGTAGCGGGGGGGACGTCTACACAGATACGCAGTATTTT. It codes for CASSPSSGGDVYTDTQYF.

The rearrangement uses TRBV2 and TRBJ2-5; D may be TRBD1 (6 bases). The germline V gene has CDR1 SNHLY and CDR2 FYNNEI. V was clipped by 5 bases and J by 6 bases, with 10 bases between them. The CDR3 totals 12 residues. The DNA of the CDR3 is TGTGCCAGCAGTCCGGGACACAAGACCCAGTACTTC. It translates to CASSPGHKTQYF.

V is TRBV2 and J is TRBJ1-2; D perhaps matches TRBD1 (6 bases). CDR3 length: 15 residues. The germline CDR1 and CDR2 sequences are SNHLY and FYNNEI. V was clipped by 1 base and J by 5 bases, with 14 bases between them. In DNA form, the CDR3 reads TGTGCCAGCAGTGAAGGCGACAGGCAATTATATGGCTACACCTTC. Its translation is CASSEGDRQLYGYTF. The full variable domain, with the rest looked up from reference TRBV2 and TRBJ1-2, is EPEVTQTPSHQVTQMGQEVILRCVPISNHLYFYWYRQILGQKVEFLVSFYNNEISEKSEIFDDQFSVERPDGSNFTLKIRSTKLEDSAMYFCASSEGDRQLYGYTFGSGTRLTVV.

The rearrangement links TRBV24-1 to TRBJ1-2; 8 bases fit TRBD1. CDR1 KGHDR and CDR2 SFDVKD come from the germline V gene. The CDR3 spans 15 residues. V shed 7 bases, J shed 1 base, and the junction held 7 bases outside the gene matches. In nucleotides, the CDR3 is TGTGCCACCAGCCCCGCAGGGGGCCTTAACTATGGCTACACCTTC. Protein product: CATSPAGGLNYGYTF.

This sequence joins TRBV7-9 and TRBJ1-6, with D maybe TRBD1 (5 bases). V dropped 1 base and J dropped 10 bases, with 17 bases sitting between them. CDR3 size: 16 residues. Per the germline V gene, CDR1 is SEHNR and CDR2 is FQNEAQ (reference sequence). Here the CDR3 reads CASSLGGGREGSPLHF. The CDR3 DNA reads TGTGCCAGCAGCTTAGGTGGAGGCAGGGAAGGGTCACCCCTCCACTTT.

This chain joins TRBV5-8 and TRBJ1-1; no clear D. The CDR3 loop spans 16 amino acids. The ends were cut back, 4 bases at V and 4 bases at J, with 20 bases in the middle. Germline values: CDR1 SGHTS, CDR2 YDEGEE. The CDR3 DNA is TGTGCCAGCAGCCCACATGGGAGAAGGGTTAGCACTGAAGCTTTCTTT. Protein product: CASSPHGRRVSTEAFF.

The rearrangement uses TRBV5-1 and TRBJ2-7; 9 bases match TRBD2. Germline V CDR1 and CDR2: SGHRS, YFSETQ. V dropped 3 bases and J dropped 3; count of bases not matched to a gene: 7. The CDR3 sequence is 15 residues long. DNA of the CDR3: TGCGCCAGCAGCTCCAGTGGTAGCGGGGGCTACGAGCAGTACTTC. This codes for CASSSSGSGGYEQYF.

In its sample, this clone was seen once. J is TRBJ2-7 and V is TRBV19; the D gene could be TRBD1 or TRBD2 (5 bases each). V gave up 5 bases and J gave up 7 bases, with 18 bases separating them. This CDR3 has 14 amino acids. Germline V gives CDR1 LNHDA, CDR2 SQIVND (reference sequence). Here the CDR3 DNA reads TGTGCCAGTAGTGATGGCCGGGACCTCTCTGAGCAGTACTTC. This translates into CASSDGRDLSEQYF.

This clone has just one count. This chain joins TRBV4-1 and TRBJ2-1; no clear D gene. Germline lookup yields CDR1 MGHRA and CDR2 YSYEKL. This CDR3 spans 14 amino acids. V shed 2 bases and J shed 9 bases, with 14 bases lying between them. The CDR3 DNA is TGCGCCAGCAGCCAACCCGACCGTCGGAGTGAGCAGTTCTTC. Protein product: CASSQPDRRSEQFF.

This clone appeared once. The V and J genes are TRBV19 and TRBJ1-2; 8 bases are a match to TRBD1. The CDR3 is 16 residues long. CDR1 and CDR2 (germline): LNHDA, SQIVND (reference sequence). V gave up 4 bases and J gave up 7 bases; unmatched junction bases: 14. The DNA for the CDR3 is TGTGCCAGTAGTACGTCCCCGGCCAGGGGGCGCAGTGGCTACACCTTC. Its protein product is CASSTSPARGRSGYTF.

This chain connects TRBV7-9 to TRBJ1-1; 7 bases map to TRBD1. CDR3 length: 15 residues. The germline CDR1 and CDR2 sequences are SEHNR and FQNEAQ (reference sequence). Trimming at V came to 5 bases and at J to 0 bases, leaving 6 bases not matched to a gene. The CDR3 spells CASSTGDSMNTEAFF. For the CDR3, the DNA is TGTGCCAGCAGCACGGGGGACAGCATGAACACTGAAGCTTTCTTT.

The genes are TRBV7-2 and TRBJ1-3; D unclear. CDR1 and CDR2 (germline): SGHTA, FQGNSA. V was pared by 2 bases and J by 2 bases, with 13 bases between. The CDR3 has 16 residues. CDR3 sequence: CASSLWTSPPGNTIYF. In DNA, the CDR3 is TGTGCCAGCAGCTTATGGACCTCCCCTCCTGGAAACACCATATATTTT.

V gene TRBV27 combines with J gene TRBJ2-3, with a tentative D call TRBD1 (5 bases). CDR1 is MNHEY, CDR2 SMNVEV, per germline (reference sequence). CDR3 length: 14 amino acids. V lost 2 bases and J lost 2, with 8 bases in between. CDR3 loop: CASSLQGYTDTQYF. CDR3 nucleotides: TGTGCCAGCAGTTTACAGGGATACACAGATACGCAGTATTTT.

The J gene is TRBJ1-4, the V gene TRBV5-8; possible D gene TRBD1, 6 bases. The V and J ends lost 0 bases and 8 bases respectively, with 14 bases between them. The V gene's germline CDR1 is SGHTS and CDR2 YDEGEE. The CDR3 spans 15 residues. The CDR3: CASSLAGAQREKLFF. CDR3 sequence (DNA): TGTGCCAGCAGCTTGGCGGGGGCTCAAAGGGAAAAACTGTTTTTT.

The rearrangement uses TRBV6-1 and TRBJ1-5, with D perhaps TRBD1 (6 bases). The V gene lost 0 bases and the J gene lost 4 bases, with 16 bases spanning the gap. The germline CDR1 and CDR2 sequences are MNHNS and SASEGT. This CDR3 is built from 17 residues. The CDR3 sequence is CASSEASIRTENQPQHF. Here the CDR3 DNA reads TGTGCCAGCAGTGAAGCGAGCATTAGGACAGAGAATCAGCCCCAGCATTTT.

The rearrangement joins TRBV6-5 to TRBJ1-1; 9 bases match TRBD1. The trim removed 0 bases at V and 4 bases at J, leaving 3 bases unmatched. Per germline, CDR1 MNHEY and CDR2 SVGAGI. CDR3 length equals 15 residues. CDR3 nucleotides: TGTGCCAGCAGTTACTCCGGACAGGGGTCCACTGAAGCTTTCTTT. It yields the protein CASSYSGQGSTEAFF.

The chain has TRBV25-1 and TRBJ1-6; TRBD1 agrees at 7 bases. Per germline, CDR1 MGHDK and CDR2 SYGVNS. This CDR3 spans 13 amino acids. V gave up 5 bases and J gave up 7 bases; unmatched junction bases: 2. CDR3 in amino acids: CASSPGQNSPLHF. The CDR3, as DNA: TGTGCCAGCAGTCCGGGACAGAATTCACCCCTCCACTTT.

In regard to this clone: The same CDR3 is also encoded by other DNA sequences in this sample. The chain uses TRBV9 and TRBJ1-5; D remains ambiguous. Germline V lookup: CDR1 SGDLS, CDR2 YYNGEE. Deletions cut 0 bases from V and 0 bases from J, with 7 bases between. The CDR3 has 15 amino acids. CDR3 sequence reads: CASSVGADSNQPQHF. The CDR3 DNA reads as TGTGCCAGCAGCGTAGGGGCCGATAGCAATCAGCCCCAGCATTTT.